The clone carrying this T cell receptor (beta chain) was seen ten or more times. Its antigen is still unknown. TCRdb ran MiXCR on the reads and lists one entry per CDR3 protein. The repertoire includes roughly 230,000 distinct CDR3 sequences, around 6.6% of them detected once, and about 6% sits in the top ten. The CDR3 contains 15 residues. Germline CDR1 reads KGHDR; CDR2 reads SFDVKD. The ends lost 5 bases at V and 7 bases at J; junction bases unmatched: 9. The data derive from a study of T cell repertoires in cytomegalovirus infection. Overall study results and limits: The study found HLA-C-restricted CMV-specific TCR beta clonotypes dominating the ex vivo response. Totalled public TCR beta family frequency picked out people who carried CMV plus the relevant HLA.

The source is a human donor in good health (CMV status not recorded). Some clones in this sample may be carry-over from other donors' samples. Sequencing used PBMCs. This chain connects TRBV24-1 to TRBJ2-2; TRBD1 aligns across 7 bases. In nucleotides, the CDR3 is TGTGCCACCAGTGCCCCAGGGGGTCATTTCGGGGAGCTGTTTTTT. Protein: CATSAPGGHFGELFF.